This T cell receptor beta chain was recovered during a study of blood T cell repertoires in COVID-19. The CDR3 is 13 amino acids. After removal of 7 bases from V and 2 bases from J, the junction contained 4 bases not matched to a gene. Germline V gives CDR1 MNHEY, CDR2 SMNVEV (reference sequence). Using immunoSEQ multiplex PCR, the repertoire was profiled, and TCRdb retains in-frame clones only, with some absent. The table shows 85,000 to 95,000 clones, with approximately 89% occurring only once. This TCR came from a man in his 60s with acute or convalescent COVID-19. The sample consisted of peripheral blood. The chain couples TRBV27 to TRBJ2-5; TRBD2 agrees at 7 bases. The CDR3 nucleotides read TGTGCCAGCACCAATAGCGGGCAAGAGACCCAGTACTTC. Residues: CASTNSGQETQYF.